Following are 9 T cell receptor beta chains from one sample sequenced in a study of cytomegalovirus exposure and HLA in healthy donors. The PCR ran on 60 Vbeta and 13 Jbeta primers. Here immunoSEQ multiplex PCR was the method, and the copy in TCRdb shows in-frame clones only, minus some. This table has about 160,000 clones, nearly 80% appearing once. Sequencing was performed on PBMCs. The source of these receptors is a man aged 18 to 35 in good health and CMV-seropositive.

The chain joins TRBV7-9 to TRBJ2-5, with D possibly TRBD1 on 5 matching bases. Trimming took 5 bases from V and 0 from J, leaving 10 bases between them. CDR3 length equals 14 residues. Germline V gives CDR1 SEHNR, CDR2 FQNEAQ (reference sequence). The CDR3 sequence: CASSEDMYQETQYF. CDR3 DNA sequence: TGTGCCAGCAGCGAGGACATGTACCAAGAGACCCAGTACTTC. Together with reference TRBV7-9 and TRBJ2-5, the CDR3 gives the full variable domain: DTGVSQNPRHKITKRGQNVTFRCDPISEHNRLYWYRQTLGQGPEFLTYFQNEAQLEKSRLLSDRFSAERPKGSFSTLEIQRTEQGDSAMYLCASSEDMYQETQYFGPGTRLLVL.

On this clone: The junction departs from germline at one end; a sequencing error may be responsible. Other DNA sequences in this sample translate to the same CDR3. The CDR3 protein is CASSLTAGSQYEQYF. CDR3 bases: TGTGCCAGCAGCTTAACTGCGGGCAGCCAGTACGAGCAGTATTTC. The chain carries TRBV7-3 and TRBJ2-7, with D possibly matching TRBD2 (5 bases). This CDR3 is built from 15 residues. CDR1 SGHTA and CDR2 FQGTGA come from the germline V gene.

The DNA for the CDR3 is TGCGCCATAACTTCACAGAGGAACACTGAAGCTTTCTTT. Residues: CAITSQRNTEAFF. This chain uses TRBV5-1 with TRBJ1-1; D is ambiguous. CDR3 length: 13 amino acids. Trimming pared 9 bases from V and 1 base from J, leaving 13 bases between. Per the germline V gene, CDR1 is SGHRS and CDR2 is YFSETQ.

The rearrangement uses TRBV7-9 and TRBJ2-1; 7 positions agree with TRBD1. With V trimmed by 0 bases and J by 12 bases, 8 bases remained unmatched. The germline V gene has CDR1 SEHNR and CDR2 FQNEAQ (reference sequence). CDR3 length: 14 residues. This CDR3 is CASSLATGARGQFF. The CDR3 DNA follows: TGTGCCAGCAGCTTAGCCACAGGGGCCCGTGGGCAGTTCTTC.

The V gene is TRBV14, the J gene TRBJ1-4; D is unclear. The germline gives CDR1 SGHDN, CDR2 FVKESK. This CDR3 region has 13 residues. V dropped 1 base and J dropped 7 bases, with 7 bases sitting between them. The CDR3 coding sequence is TGTGCCAGCAGCCAAGGGCCTAGTGAAAAACTGTTTTTT. Protein sequence: CASSQGPSEKLFF. The full variable domain, its missing parts supplied by reference TRBV14 and TRBJ1-4, is EAGVTQFPSHSVIEKGQTVTLRCDPISGHDNLYWYRRVMGKEIKFLLHFVKESKQDESGMPNNRFLAERTGGTYSTLKVQPAELEDSGVYFCASSQGPSEKLFFGSGTQLSVL.

This clone was picked up a small number of times. The rearrangement uses TRBV11-2 and TRBJ2-3; TRBD2 matches 11 bases. V was pared by 6 bases and J by 7 bases, with 9 bases of the junction left unmatched. From germline, CDR1 is SGHAT and CDR2 FQNNGV. This CDR3 contains 15 residues. For the CDR3, the DNA is TGTGCCAGCAGGTCGGGACTAGCGGCGGTGAATACGCAGTATTTT. This translates into CASRSGLAAVNTQYF. The variable domain in full, completed from reference TRBV11-2 and TRBJ2-3, reads EAGVAQSPRYKIIEKRQSVAFWCNPISGHATLYWYQQILGQGPKLLIQFQNNGVVDDSQLPKDRFSAERLKGVDSTLKIQPAKLEDSAVYLCASRSGLAAVNTQYFGPGTRLTVL.

The V gene is TRBV4-3, the J gene TRBJ1-1; D may be TRBD1 (6 bases). The V gene's germline CDR1 is LGHNA and CDR2 YSLEER. This CDR3 comprises 15 residues. Between the trimmed V and J ends, which lost 0 bases and 4 bases, there was a span of 12 bases. CDR3 loop: CASSQERGLSTEAFF. CDR3 DNA: TGCGCCAGCAGCCAAGAGCGGGGGCTGAGCACTGAAGCTTTCTTT.

The chain combines TRBV5-1 with TRBJ2-5, with a weak D call TRBD1 (7 bases). Trimming took off 4 bases at V and 5 bases at J, with 21 bases between the two ends. The CDR3 is 16 residues long. CDR1 is SGHRS, CDR2 YFSETQ, per germline. CDR3 coding DNA: TGCGCCAGCAGCCCATCTTTGGGGGGCAGGGGGGAGACCCAGTACTTC. It encodes CASSPSLGGRGETQYF.

J is TRBJ1-1 and V is TRBV5-1; 7 nucleotides match TRBD1. Germline CDR1 SGHRS, CDR2 YFSETQ. With 2 bases clipped from V and 11 bases from J, the junction kept 12 bases outside the gene matches. The CDR3 runs to 14 residues. For the CDR3, the DNA is TGCGCCAGCAGCTTAGGTACTCAGGGGGGAGGCGCTTTCTTT. Translation gives CASSLGTQGGGAFF.